This TCR beta chain is drawn from a study of blood T cell repertoires in COVID-19. Germline CDR1 reads MNHEY; CDR2 reads SVGAGI. The CDR3 has 13 residues. Trimming removed 8 bases from V and 5 bases from J; junction bases left unmatched: 8. Clones were read by immunoSEQ multiplex PCR, and TCRdb kept only the in-frame ones, dropping some. This sample has some 340,000 clones, with 85% found just once. The TCR comes from a woman younger than 35 with acute or convalescent COVID-19. The sequenced sample was peripheral blood. The chain carries TRBV6-5 and TRBJ1-1, with 7 positions matching TRBD1. The CDR3 here is CASSATGITEAFF. CDR3 nucleotide sequence: TGTGCCAGCTCGGCGACAGGGATAACTGAAGCTTTCTTT.